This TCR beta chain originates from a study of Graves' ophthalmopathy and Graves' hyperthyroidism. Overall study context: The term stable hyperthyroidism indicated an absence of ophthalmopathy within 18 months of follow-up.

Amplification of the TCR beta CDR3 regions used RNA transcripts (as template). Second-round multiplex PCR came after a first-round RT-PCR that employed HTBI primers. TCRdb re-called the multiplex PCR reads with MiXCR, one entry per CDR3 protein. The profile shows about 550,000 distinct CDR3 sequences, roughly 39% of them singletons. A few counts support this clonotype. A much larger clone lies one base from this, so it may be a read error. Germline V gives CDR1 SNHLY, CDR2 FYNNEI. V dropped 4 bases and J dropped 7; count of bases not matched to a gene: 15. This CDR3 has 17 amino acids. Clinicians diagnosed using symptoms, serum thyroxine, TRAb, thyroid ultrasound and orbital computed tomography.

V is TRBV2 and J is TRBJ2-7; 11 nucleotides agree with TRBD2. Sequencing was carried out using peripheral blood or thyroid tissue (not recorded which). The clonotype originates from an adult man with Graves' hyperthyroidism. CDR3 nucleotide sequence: TGTGCCAGCAGTGGTGAAACTAGCGGGGGTCGGGACGATGAGCAGTACTTC. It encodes CASSGETSGGRDDEQYF. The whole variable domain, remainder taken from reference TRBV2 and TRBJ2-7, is EPEVTQTPSHQVTQMGQEVILRCVPISNHLYFYWYRQILGQKVEFLVSFYNNEISEKSEIFDDQFSVERPDGSNFTLKIRSTKLEDSAMYFCASSGETSGGRDDEQYFGPGTRLTVT.